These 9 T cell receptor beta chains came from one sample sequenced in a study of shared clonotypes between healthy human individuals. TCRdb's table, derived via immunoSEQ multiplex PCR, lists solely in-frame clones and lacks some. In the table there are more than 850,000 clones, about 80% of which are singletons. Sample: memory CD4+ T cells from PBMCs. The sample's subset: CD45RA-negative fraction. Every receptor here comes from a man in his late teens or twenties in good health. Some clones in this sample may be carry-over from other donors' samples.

DNA for the CDR3: TGTGCCAGCAGCTTGGAGACTGGTAAACTGTTTTTT. Its protein product is CASSLETGKLFF. The chain combines TRBV5-5 with TRBJ1-4, with no clear D. V shed 0 bases and J shed 11 bases, with 8 bases lying between them. The CDR3 is 12 amino acids. Per germline, CDR1 SGHKS and CDR2 YYEKEE (reference sequence). Supplemented by reference TRBV5-5 and TRBJ1-4, the full variable domain reads DAGVTQSPTHLIKTRGQQVTLRCSPISGHKSVSWYQQVLGQGPQFIFQYYEKEERGRGNFPDRFSARQFPNYSSELNVNALLLGDSALYLCASSLETGKLFFGSGTQLSVL.

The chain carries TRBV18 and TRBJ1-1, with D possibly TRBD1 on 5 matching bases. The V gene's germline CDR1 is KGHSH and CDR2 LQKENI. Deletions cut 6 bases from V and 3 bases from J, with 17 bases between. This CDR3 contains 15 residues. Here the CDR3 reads CASSPRWGGDTEAFF. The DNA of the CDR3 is TGTGCCAGCTCTCCCAGGTGGGGGGGGGACACTGAAGCTTTCTTT.

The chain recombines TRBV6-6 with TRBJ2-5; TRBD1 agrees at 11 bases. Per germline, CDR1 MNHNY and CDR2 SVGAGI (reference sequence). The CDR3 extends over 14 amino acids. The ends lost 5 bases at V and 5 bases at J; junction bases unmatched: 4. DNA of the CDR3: TGTGCCAGCAGTGGACAGGGGGCGCGGGAGACCCAGTACTTC. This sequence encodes CASSGQGARETQYF.

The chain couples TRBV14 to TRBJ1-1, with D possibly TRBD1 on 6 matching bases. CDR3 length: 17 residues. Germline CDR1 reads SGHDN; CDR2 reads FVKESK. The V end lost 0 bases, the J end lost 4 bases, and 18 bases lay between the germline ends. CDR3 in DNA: TGTGCCAGCAGCCAAGACGGAGGGGCAGGGGCTTCCACTGAAGCTTTCTTT. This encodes CASSQDGGAGASTEAFF. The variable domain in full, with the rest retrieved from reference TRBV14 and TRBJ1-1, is EAGVTQFPSHSVIEKGQTVTLRCDPISGHDNLYWYRRVMGKEIKFLLHFVKESKQDESGMPNNRFLAERTGGTYSTLKVQPAELEDSGVYFCASSQDGGAGASTEAFFGQGTRLTVV.

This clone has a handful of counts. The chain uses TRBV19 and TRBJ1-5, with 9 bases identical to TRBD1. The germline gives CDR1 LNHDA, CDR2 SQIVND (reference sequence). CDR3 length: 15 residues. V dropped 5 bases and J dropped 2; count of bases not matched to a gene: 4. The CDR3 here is CASSLRDRGNQPQHF. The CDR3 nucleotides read TGTGCCAGTAGTCTAAGGGACAGGGGCAATCAGCCCCAGCATTTT.

CDR3 residues: CASSLSDGAWEYNEQFF. The CDR3 coding sequence is TGTGCCAGCAGCTTAAGTGATGGGGCCTGGGAGTACAATGAGCAGTTCTTC. The chain recombines TRBV11-2 with TRBJ2-1; the D gene could be TRBD1 or TRBD2 (5 bases each). Trimming cost V 2 bases and J 4 bases, with 18 bases left between them. The CDR3 is 17 amino acids. Per germline, CDR1 SGHAT and CDR2 FQNNGV. Supplemented by reference TRBV11-2 and TRBJ2-1, the full variable domain reads EAGVAQSPRYKIIEKRQSVAFWCNPISGHATLYWYQQILGQGPKLLIQFQNNGVVDDSQLPKDRFSAERLKGVDSTLKIQPAKLEDSAVYLCASSLSDGAWEYNEQFFGPGTRLTVL.

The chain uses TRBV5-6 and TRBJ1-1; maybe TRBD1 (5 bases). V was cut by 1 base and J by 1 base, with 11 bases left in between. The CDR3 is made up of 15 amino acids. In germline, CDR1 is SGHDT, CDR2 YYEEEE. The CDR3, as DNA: TGTGCCAGCAGCTTGCGTTTAACAGGGAACACTGAAGCTTTCTTT. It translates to CASSLRLTGNTEAFF.

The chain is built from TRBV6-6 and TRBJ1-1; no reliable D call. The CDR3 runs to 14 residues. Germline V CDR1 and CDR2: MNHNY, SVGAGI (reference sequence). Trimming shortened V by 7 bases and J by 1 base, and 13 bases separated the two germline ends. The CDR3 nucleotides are TGTGCCAGCATTGGGGTCCGGGGGAACACTGAAGCTTTCTTT. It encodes CASIGVRGNTEAFF.

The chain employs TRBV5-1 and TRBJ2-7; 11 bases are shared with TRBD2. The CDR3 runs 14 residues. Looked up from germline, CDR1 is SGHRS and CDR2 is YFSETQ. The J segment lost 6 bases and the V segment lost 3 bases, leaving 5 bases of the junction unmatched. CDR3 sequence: CASSSKLAGVEQYF. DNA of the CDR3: TGCGCCAGCAGCTCGAAACTAGCGGGAGTCGAGCAGTACTTC.